Given below is one T cell receptor (beta chain) in context. The antigen is undetermined. This sample was taken from a study of graft-versus-host responses after intestinal transplantation. The overall study: Recipients got multivisceral, liver-intestinal, or isolated intestinal transplants.

The protocol was immunoSEQ multiplex PCR, while the TCRdb copy is restricted to in-frame clones and leaves out a portion. The top ten clones hold around 0.21% of a sample with tens of thousands of clones, 90% to 95% of them seen once. This TCR came from a human donor who was the organ donor for an intestinal transplant. Sequencing was performed on unstimulated CD8+ T cells sorted from spleen or lymph node cells, taken before transplant.

The CDR3 nucleotides read TGTGCCAGCAGCGGGACAGGGGATGAGCAGTTCTTC. Protein: CASSGTGDEQFF. V usage is TRBV21-1 and J usage is TRBJ2-1; TRBD1 is taken as the D call from the table, unchecked against the DNA. TRBV21-1 is a known pseudogene. CDR3 size: 12 residues.